This T cell receptor (beta chain) was sequenced in a study of identifying expanded T cells in peripheral blood. Study results and caveats: Technical replicates showed roughly 1.2 changed clones; around 2 weeks about 16.4; four weeks 19. Across healthy donors, higher total template counts meant significantly greater approximately two-week count variance.

For this clone: Its target is unknown.

The CDR3 runs to 13 residues. In germline, CDR1 is GTSNPN, CDR2 SVGIG (reference sequence). J lost 4 bases, V lost 5 bases, and 7 bases had no gene match. The data were produced by immunoSEQ multiplex PCR, yet TCRdb's version contains in-frame clones alone and is incomplete. Here the sample spans about 78,000 clones, approximately 84% being singletons. Healthy donors had no documented immune events, such as infections, while sampled. The clonotype was recovered from a person aged 18 to 70 in good health. The specimen sequenced was blood. This rearrangement joins TRBV30 to TRBJ1-1; 7 bases agree with TRBD1. CDR3 nucleotides: TGTGCCTGGGACAGGGCTGAGGGCACTGAAGCTTTCTTT. This sequence encodes CAWDRAEGTEAFF.